This T cell receptor (beta chain) was obtained from a study of early T cells in non-severe SARS-CoV-2 infection. Across the whole study: Sequencing input comprised bulk RNA from unsorted whole blood; chain pairing was not available.

The CDR3 is 17 amino acids. Germline V gene sequence: CDR1 KGHSH, CDR2 LQKENI. V was clipped by 2 bases and J by 1 base, with 15 bases between them. This clonotype was counted ten times or more. Individual cDNA molecules were tagged with unique molecular identifiers. TCRdb ran MiXCR on the 5' RACE reads and lists one entry per CDR3 protein. The sample carries more than 90,000 distinct CDR3 sequences, approximately 10% recorded once. The source is an adult who was a healthcare worker with PCR-confirmed SARS-CoV-2 infection or an uninfected control (not recorded which). The sequencing sample was made of whole blood. The J gene is TRBJ1-5, the V gene TRBV18; D remains ambiguous. CDR3 coding DNA: TGTGCCAGCTCACCATCGGCGATATCCCGGAGCAATCAGCCCCAGCATTTT. This sequence encodes CASSPSAISRSNQPQHF.